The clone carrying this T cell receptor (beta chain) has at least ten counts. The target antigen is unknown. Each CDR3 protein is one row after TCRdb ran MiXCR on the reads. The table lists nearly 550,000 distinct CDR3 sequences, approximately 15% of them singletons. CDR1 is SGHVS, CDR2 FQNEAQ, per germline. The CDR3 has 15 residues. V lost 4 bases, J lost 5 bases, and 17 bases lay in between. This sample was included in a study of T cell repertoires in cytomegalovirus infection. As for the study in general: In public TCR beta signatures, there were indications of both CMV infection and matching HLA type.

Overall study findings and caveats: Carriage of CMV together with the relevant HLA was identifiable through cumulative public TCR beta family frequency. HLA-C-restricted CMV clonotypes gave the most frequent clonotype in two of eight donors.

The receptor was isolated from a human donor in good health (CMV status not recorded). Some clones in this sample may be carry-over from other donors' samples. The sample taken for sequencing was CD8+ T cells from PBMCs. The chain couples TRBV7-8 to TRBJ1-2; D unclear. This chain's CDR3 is CASSSTPQIIYGYTF. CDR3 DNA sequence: TGTGCCAGCAGCTCCACCCCCCAAATAATATATGGCTACACCTTC.